The sequence of this T cell receptor beta chain was determined in a study of T cells in Graves' hyperthyroidism and ophthalmopathy. CDR3 length: 11 amino acids. V was trimmed by 3 bases and J by 4 bases, leaving 0 bases between them. Looked up from germline, CDR1 is SNHLY and CDR2 is FYNNEI. Study-level findings and limits: From stable hyperthyroidism, ophthalmopathy was set apart by a 13 V-J model.

Exclusion of patients followed from uncontrolled infection, other autoimmune disease, pregnancy or lactation. PBMCs were sourced from about 10 ml fresh peripheral blood. This clonotype has a handful of counts. The antigen is undetermined. Amplification of TCR beta CDR3 regions was performed using RNA transcripts as template. The HTBI primer set was used in a first-round RT-PCR of the TCR CDR3. Each CDR3 protein gets one entry after TCRdb re-called the multiplex PCR reads with MiXCR. The data show around 540,000 distinct CDR3 sequences, roughly 15% seen once. The clonotype originates from a woman aged 30 to 39 with Graves' ophthalmopathy. The chain recombines TRBV2 with TRBJ2-2; D is ambiguous. The specimen was blood. This chain's CDR3 is CASSDTGELFF. In DNA form, the CDR3 reads TGTGCCAGCAGTGACACCGGGGAGCTGTTTTTT.